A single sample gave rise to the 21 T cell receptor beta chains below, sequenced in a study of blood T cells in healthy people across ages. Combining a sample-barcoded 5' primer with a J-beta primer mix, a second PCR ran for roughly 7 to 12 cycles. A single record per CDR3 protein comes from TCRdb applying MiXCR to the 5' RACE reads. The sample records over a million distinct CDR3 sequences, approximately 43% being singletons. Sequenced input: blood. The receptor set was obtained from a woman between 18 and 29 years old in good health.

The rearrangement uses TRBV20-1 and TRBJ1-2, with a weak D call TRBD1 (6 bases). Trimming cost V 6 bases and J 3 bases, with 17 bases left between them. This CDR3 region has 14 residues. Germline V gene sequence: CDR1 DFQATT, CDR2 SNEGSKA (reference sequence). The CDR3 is CSASGGRGDYGYTF. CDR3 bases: TGCAGTGCCTCCGGGGGCAGAGGAGACTATGGCTACACCTTC.

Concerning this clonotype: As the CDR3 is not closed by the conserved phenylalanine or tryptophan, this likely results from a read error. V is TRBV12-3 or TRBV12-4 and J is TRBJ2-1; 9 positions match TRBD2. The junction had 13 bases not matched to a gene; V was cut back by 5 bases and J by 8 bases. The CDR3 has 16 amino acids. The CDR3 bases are TGTGCCAGCAGTCTCAAGCGGGGGGTTAGTCAAGATGAGCAGTTCTTA. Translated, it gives CASSLKRGVSQDEQFL.

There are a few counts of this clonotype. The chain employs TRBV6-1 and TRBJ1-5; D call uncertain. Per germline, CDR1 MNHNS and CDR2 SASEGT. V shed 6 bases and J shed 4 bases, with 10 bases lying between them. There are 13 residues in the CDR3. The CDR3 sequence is CASRKGRNQPQHF. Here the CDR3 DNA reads TGTGCCAGCAGGAAGGGTCGTAATCAGCCCCAGCATTTT.

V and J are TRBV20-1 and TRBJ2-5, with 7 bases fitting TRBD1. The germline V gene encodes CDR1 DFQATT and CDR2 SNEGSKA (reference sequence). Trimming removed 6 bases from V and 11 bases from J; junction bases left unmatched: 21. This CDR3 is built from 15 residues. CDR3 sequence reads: CSAHPMGQPSGEQYF. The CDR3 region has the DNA TGCAGTGCCCATCCTATGGGACAGCCCTCTGGAGAGCAGTACTTC.

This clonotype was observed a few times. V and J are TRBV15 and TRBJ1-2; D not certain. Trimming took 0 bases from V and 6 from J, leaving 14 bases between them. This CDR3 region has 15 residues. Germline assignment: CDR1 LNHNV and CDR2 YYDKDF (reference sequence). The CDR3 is CATSRDLERTDGYTF. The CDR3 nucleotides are TGTGCCACCAGCAGAGATCTCGAACGGACGGATGGCTACACCTTC.

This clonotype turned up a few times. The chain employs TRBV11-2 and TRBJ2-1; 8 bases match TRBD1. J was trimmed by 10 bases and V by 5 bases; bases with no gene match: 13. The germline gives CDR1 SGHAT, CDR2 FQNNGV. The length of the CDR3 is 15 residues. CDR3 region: CASSPRGQRNLEQFF. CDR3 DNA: TGTGCCAGCAGCCCCAGGGGGCAGCGCAATTTGGAGCAGTTCTTC.

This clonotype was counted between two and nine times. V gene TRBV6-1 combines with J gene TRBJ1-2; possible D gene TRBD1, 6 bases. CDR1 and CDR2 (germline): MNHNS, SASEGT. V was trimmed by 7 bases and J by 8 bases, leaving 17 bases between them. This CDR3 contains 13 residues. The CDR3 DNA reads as TGTGCCAGCAACGAGGGACACAGGAGAGGCTACACCTTC. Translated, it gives CASNEGHRRGYTF.

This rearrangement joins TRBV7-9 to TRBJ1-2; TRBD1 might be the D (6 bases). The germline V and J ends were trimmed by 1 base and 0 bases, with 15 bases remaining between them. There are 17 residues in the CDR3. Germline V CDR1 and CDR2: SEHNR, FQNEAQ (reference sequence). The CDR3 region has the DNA TGTGCCAGCAGCTTAGATACTCGGACAGCAGCTAACTATGGCTACACCTTC. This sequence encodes CASSLDTRTAANYGYTF. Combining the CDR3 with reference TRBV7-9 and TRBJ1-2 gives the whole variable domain DTGVSQNPRHKITKRGQNVTFRCDPISEHNRLYWYRQTLGQGPEFLTYFQNEAQLEKSRLLSDRFSAERPKGSFSTLEIQRTEQGDSAMYLCASSLDTRTAANYGYTFGSGTRLTVV.

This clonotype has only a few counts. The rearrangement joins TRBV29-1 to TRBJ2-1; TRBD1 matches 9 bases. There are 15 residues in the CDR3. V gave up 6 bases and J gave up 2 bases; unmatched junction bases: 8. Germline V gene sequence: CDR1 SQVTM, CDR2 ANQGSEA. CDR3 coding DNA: TGCAGCGTGGACAGGGGTCGCTTAGCCTACAATGAGCAGTTCTTC. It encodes CSVDRGRLAYNEQFF.

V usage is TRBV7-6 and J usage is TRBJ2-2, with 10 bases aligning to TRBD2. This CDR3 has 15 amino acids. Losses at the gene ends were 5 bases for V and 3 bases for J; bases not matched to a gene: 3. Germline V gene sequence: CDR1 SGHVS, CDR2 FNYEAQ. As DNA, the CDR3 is TGTGCCAGCAGCGCCAGCGGGAGGGACACCGGGGAGCTGTTTTTT. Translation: CASSASGRDTGELFF.

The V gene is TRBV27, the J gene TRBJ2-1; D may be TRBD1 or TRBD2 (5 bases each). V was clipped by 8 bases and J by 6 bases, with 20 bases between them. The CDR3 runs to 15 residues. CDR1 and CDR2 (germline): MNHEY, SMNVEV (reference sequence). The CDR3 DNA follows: TGTGCCAGCTCCACCGTAGGGTTTGGGGGCAATGAGCAGTTCTTC. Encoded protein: CASSTVGFGGNEQFF.

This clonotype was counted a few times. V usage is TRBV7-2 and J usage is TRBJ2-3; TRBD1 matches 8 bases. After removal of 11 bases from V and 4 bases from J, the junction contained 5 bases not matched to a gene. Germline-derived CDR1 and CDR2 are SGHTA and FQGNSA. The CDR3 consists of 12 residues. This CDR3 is CAGGQDADTQYF. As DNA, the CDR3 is TGTGCCGGGGGACAGGACGCAGATACGCAGTATTTT.

CDR3 nucleotides: TGTGCCAGCAGCCCGGGACAGGGAAAGAGTGAAAAACTGTTTTTT. Translating gives CASSPGQGKSEKLFF. V gene TRBV11-2 combines with J gene TRBJ1-4, with 9 nucleotides matching TRBD1. The germline V gene has CDR1 SGHAT and CDR2 FQNNGV. V was clipped by 5 bases and J by 7 bases; unmatched bases: 8. There are 15 residues in the CDR3. The full variable domain, its missing parts supplied by reference TRBV11-2 and TRBJ1-4, is EAGVAQSPRYKIIEKRQSVAFWCNPISGHATLYWYQQILGQGPKLLIQFQNNGVVDDSQLPKDRFSAERLKGVDSTLKIQPAKLEDSAVYLCASSPGQGKSEKLFFGSGTQLSVL.

CDR3 DNA sequence: TGTGCCAGCAGCTTTCACAGGGGGCGAGACGAAAAACTGTTTTTT. It encodes CASSFHRGRDEKLFF. The chain recombines TRBV11-2 with TRBJ1-4; 9 bases are a match to TRBD1. With V trimmed by 3 bases and J by 8 bases, 7 bases remained unmatched. The germline V gene has CDR1 SGHAT and CDR2 FQNNGV. This CDR3 has 15 amino acids.

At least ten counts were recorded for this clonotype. The CDR3 nucleotides are TGTGCCAGCAGTTTATCGGCTTATGGCTACACCTTC. It encodes CASSLSAYGYTF. The chain links TRBV12-3 or TRBV12-4 to TRBJ1-2; D is uncertain. The V gene lost 2 bases and the J gene lost 5 bases, with 6 bases spanning the gap. The CDR3 is 12 amino acids.

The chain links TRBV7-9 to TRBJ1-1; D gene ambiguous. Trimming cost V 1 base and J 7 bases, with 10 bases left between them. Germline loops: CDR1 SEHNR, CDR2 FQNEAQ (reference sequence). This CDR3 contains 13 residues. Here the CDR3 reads CASSLGHSCEAFF. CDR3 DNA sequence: TGTGCCAGCAGCTTAGGACACTCCTGTGAAGCTTTCTTT.

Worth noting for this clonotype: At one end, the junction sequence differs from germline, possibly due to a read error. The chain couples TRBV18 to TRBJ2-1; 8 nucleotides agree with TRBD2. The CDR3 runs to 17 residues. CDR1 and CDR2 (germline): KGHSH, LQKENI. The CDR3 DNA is TGTGCTAGCTCAGCACCGGGACTAGATAAGTCCTACAATGAGCAGTTCTTC. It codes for CASSAPGLDKSYNEQFF. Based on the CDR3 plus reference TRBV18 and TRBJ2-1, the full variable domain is NAGVMQNPRHLVRRRGQEARLRCSPMKGHSHVYWYRQLPEEGLKFMVYLQKENIIDESGMPKERFSAEFPKEGPSILRIQQVVRGDSAAYFCASSAPGLDKSYNEQFFGPGTRLTVL.

CDR3 loop: CASSYRLADGGLNNEQFF. CDR3 nucleotide sequence: TGTGCCAGCAGTTATCGACTAGCGGACGGGGGCCTTAACAATGAGCAGTTCTTC. The chain is built from TRBV27 and TRBJ2-1; TRBD2 agrees at 9 bases. Germline V lookup: CDR1 MNHEY, CDR2 SMNVEV (reference sequence). The CDR3 sequence is 18 residues long. The trim removed 4 bases at V and 5 bases at J, leaving 15 bases unmatched.

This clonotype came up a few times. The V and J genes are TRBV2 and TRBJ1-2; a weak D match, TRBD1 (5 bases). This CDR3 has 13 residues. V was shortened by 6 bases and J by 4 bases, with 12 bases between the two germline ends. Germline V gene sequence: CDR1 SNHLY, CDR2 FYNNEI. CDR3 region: CASRGRGIYGYTF. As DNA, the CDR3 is TGTGCCAGCAGGGGACGGGGTATCTATGGCTACACCTTC.

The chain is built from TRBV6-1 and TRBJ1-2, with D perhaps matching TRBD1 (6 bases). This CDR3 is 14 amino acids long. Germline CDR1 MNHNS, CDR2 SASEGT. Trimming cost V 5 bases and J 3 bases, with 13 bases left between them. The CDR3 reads CASSKQGSDYGYTF. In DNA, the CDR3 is TGTGCCAGCAGTAAACAGGGCTCGGACTATGGCTACACCTTC.

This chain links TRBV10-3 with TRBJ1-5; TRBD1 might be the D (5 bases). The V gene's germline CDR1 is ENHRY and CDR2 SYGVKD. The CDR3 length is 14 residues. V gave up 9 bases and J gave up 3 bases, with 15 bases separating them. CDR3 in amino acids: CAIGETGNNQPQHF. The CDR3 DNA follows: TGTGCCATTGGGGAAACAGGAAACAATCAGCCCCAGCATTTT.